These T cell receptor beta chains were read from a single sample in a study of technical replicates of blood from several donors. Here immunoSEQ multiplex PCR was the method, and the copy in TCRdb shows in-frame clones only, minus some. The data hold about 88,000 clones, with about 95% observed a single time. Sequenced: T cells isolated from PBMCs. Receptors originate from a human donor in good health. Both conserved end residues are part of each CDR3. The order of the fields is J gene, clone size, V gene, D gene, CDR3 DNA, CDR3 protein. The D gene is left open where the match is weak. Only some rows state a clone size, as once, few, many or a class for expanded clones.

TRBJ1-2,NA,TRBV19,TRBD1,TGTGCCAGTAGTGGGACAGGGGCCAATTATGGCTACACCTTC,CASSGTGANYGYTF
TRBJ1-1,NA,TRBV13,NA,TGTGCCAGCAGCTTAAGCTCCACTGAAGCTTTCTTT,CASSLSSTEAFF
TRBJ2-1,NA,TRBV18,TRBD2,TGTGCCAGCTCGCTAAACCAGGGACTAGCGGGGAACAATGAGCAGTTCTTC,CASSLNQGLAGNNEQFF
TRBJ2-7,NA,TRBV29-1,TRBD1,TGCAGCGTCTACGGGCAGGGGGCAGGGTACGAGCAGTACTTC,CSVYGQGAGYEQYF
TRBJ1-5,NA,TRBV10-3,NA,TGTGCCATCAGCAGTCATAGCAATCAGCCCCAGCATTTT,CAISSHSNQPQHF
TRBJ2-7,NA,TRBV28,TRBD2,TGTGCCAGCGGCGGGAGCTCCTACGAGCAGTACTTC,CASGGSSYEQYF
TRBJ2-3,NA,TRBV4-3,TRBD2,TGCGCCAGCAGCCAAGATCGACTAGCTCTAGGGGATACGCAGTATTTT,CASSQDRLALGDTQYF
TRBJ1-5,NA,TRBV30,NA,TGTGCCTGGAATGATAACGTTCGAGGGGGAAATCAGCCCCAGCATTTT,CAWNDNVRGGNQPQHF
TRBJ2-7,once,TRBV6-6,NA,TGTGCCAGCGCACAGGTATCCTCCTACGAGCAGTACTTC,CASAQVSSYEQYF
TRBJ1-1,NA,TRBV25-1,NA,TGTGCCAGCAGTGTATACGAGGGGAACACTGAAGCTTTCTTT,CASSVYEGNTEAFF
TRBJ2-3,NA,TRBV7-8,NA,TGTGCCAGCAGCTTAGGATACAGCGGGAGCACAGATACGCAGTATTTT,CASSLGYSGSTDTQYF
TRBJ1-1,once,TRBV5-6,NA,TGTGCCAGCAGCTATAGTGGGAGGGCTGAAGCTTTCTTT,CASSYSGRAEAFF
TRBJ2-7,NA,TRBV6-1,TRBD1,TGTGCCAGCAGGGGGGACAGGGCTCCCTACGAGCAGTACTTC,CASRGDRAPYEQYF
TRBJ2-1,NA,TRBV30,NA,TGTGCCTGGAGTCTCAATGAGCAGTTCTTC,CAWSLNEQFF
TRBJ1-1,few,TRBV28,NA,TGTGCCAGCAGTTCCCAAGGGGACACTGAAGCTTTCTTT,CASSSQGDTEAFF
TRBJ1-5,NA,TRBV28,TRBD1,TGTGCCAGCAGTTTAGGGACAGGGGGCCAATACAATCAGCCCCAGCATTTT,CASSLGTGGQYNQPQHF
TRBJ1-1,few,TRBV4-2,TRBD1,TGTGCCAGCAGCCCAGAGGTCCAGGGGGCCGGGTCTGAAGCTTTCTTT,CASSPEVQGAGSEAFF
TRBJ2-4,NA,TRBV20-1,NA,TGCAGTGCCAAAGACAAGTACATTCAGTACTTC,CSAKDKYIQYF
TRBJ2-7,NA,TRBV28,NA,TGTGCCTCCAAAACAGGGACCTACGAGCAGTACTTC,CASKTGTYEQYF
TRBJ2-1,NA,TRBV15,NA,TGTGCCACCAGCAGGGCATGGGCGGGCGAGCAGTTCTTC,CATSRAWAGEQFF
TRBJ1-5,once,TRBV27,TRBD1,TGTGCCAGCAGCCTGACAGGGGATTATAGCAATCAGCCCCAGCATTTT,CASSLTGDYSNQPQHF
TRBJ2-2,NA,TRBV6-6,TRBD1,TGTGCCAGCAGTCCTTCCGGGACAGGGACCGGGGAGCTGTTTTTT,CASSPSGTGTGELFF
TRBJ2-7,once,TRBV29-1,TRBD1,TGCAGCGTTGAATTAAAGGGACAGGGCCTCTACGAGCAGTACTTC,CSVELKGQGLYEQYF
TRBJ1-4,NA,TRBV27,TRBD1,TGTGCCAGCAGTGGAACAGGGGGCGGACACGAAAAACTGTTTTTT,CASSGTGGGHEKLFF
TRBJ1-1,NA,TRBV19,NA,TGTGCCAGTAGTATGGGCATGGGAGGGAACACTGAAGCTTTCTTT,CASSMGMGGNTEAFF
TRBJ1-4,NA,TRBV19,NA,TGTGCCAGTATAAGCCGGGGAGAGGGTAATGAAAAACTGTTTTTT,CASISRGEGNEKLFF
TRBJ1-1,NA,TRBV9,TRBD1,TGTGCCAGCAGCGTTGGGACAGGGGCTTACACTGAAGCTTTCTTT,CASSVGTGAYTEAFF
TRBJ2-1,NA,TRBV7-3,TRBD2,TGTGCCAGCGGTTTAGCGGGGCTAAATGAGCAGTTCTTC,CASGLAGLNEQFF
TRBJ1-5,NA,TRBV6-1,NA,TGTGCCAGCATGAGGGCAAATCAGCCCCAGCATTTT,CASMRANQPQHF
TRBJ2-3,NA,TRBV6-1,TRBD1,TGTGCCAGCAGTGATTTGACAGGGGGAATAGATACGCAGTATTTT,CASSDLTGGIDTQYF
TRBJ2-5,NA,TRBV7-6,TRBD2,TGTGCCAGCAGCTCGGGGGGCGGGAGGCTACAGACCCAGTACTTC,CASSSGGGRLQTQYF
TRBJ1-2,NA,TRBV18,TRBD1,TGTGCCAGCTCACCAACCGGGACAGGGGTACAGAGTGGCTACACCTTC,CASSPTGTGVQSGYTF